The 14 T cell receptor beta chains listed next were all sequenced from one sample in a study of T cells after yellow fever vaccination. MiXCR, run by TCRdb on the 5' RACE reads, gives a single entry per CDR3 protein. Of about 320,000 distinct CDR3 sequences detected, approximately 13% appear once; the ten largest clones hold 3.2%. This specimen consisted of CD4+ T cells sorted from PBMCs, obtained 15 days after the yellow fever booster vaccination. These receptors were collected from a man between 18 and 35 years old who received the YFV17D yellow fever vaccine.

The V call is TRBV12-3 or TRBV12-4, the J call TRBJ1-1; 9 positions agree with TRBD1. V shed 5 bases and J 5 bases; nucleotides not matched to a gene: 12. CDR3 size: 16 residues. The CDR3 protein is CASSLRPTGGGTEAFF. The CDR3 nucleotides read TGTGCCAGCAGTCTCCGCCCGACAGGGGGAGGAACTGAAGCTTTCTTT.

This clonotype has only a few counts. V is TRBV7-2 and J is TRBJ2-3; possible D gene TRBD1, 5 bases. The CDR3 is 14 amino acids. Trimming took 1 base from V and 3 from J, leaving 8 bases between them. CDR1 SGHTA and CDR2 FQGNSA come from the germline V gene. This chain's CDR3 is CASSLETATDTQYF. In DNA, the CDR3 is TGTGCCAGCAGCTTAGAGACAGCTACAGATACGCAGTATTTT. Full variable domain (rest looked up from reference TRBV7-2 and TRBJ2-3): GAGVSQSPSNKVTEKGKDVELRCDPISGHTALYWYRQSLGQGLEFLIYFQGNSAPDKSGLPSDRFSAERTGGSVSTLTIQRTQQEDSAVYLCASSLETATDTQYFGPGTRLTVL.

This chain connects TRBV7-2 to TRBJ2-1, with 13 positions matching TRBD2. V gave up 6 bases and J gave up 8 bases; unmatched junction bases: 1. The CDR3 extends over 13 amino acids. Germline CDR1 reads SGHTA; CDR2 reads FQGNSA. The CDR3 protein is CASSGLAGDEQFF. The CDR3 coding sequence is TGTGCCAGCAGTGGACTAGCGGGGGATGAGCAGTTCTTC.

This clonotype occurred a few times. CDR3 nucleotides: TGCGCCAGCAGCCGACTTCTCTACGGCACGACAGGGTTTCGGACCGGGGAGCTGTTTTTT. Amino acid sequence: CASSRLLYGTTGFRTGELFF. The J gene is TRBJ2-2, the V gene TRBV4-3; TRBD1 matches 7 bases. The CDR3 is 20 residues long. With 4 bases clipped from V and 5 bases from J, the junction kept 22 bases outside the gene matches. CDR1 is LGHNA and CDR2 is YSLEER in the germline V gene.

The chain employs TRBV11-2 and TRBJ1-5, with 10 bases fitting TRBD1. The trim removed 1 base at V and 2 bases at J, leaving 5 bases unmatched. Germline values: CDR1 SGHAT, CDR2 FQNNGV. The CDR3 covers 17 residues. CDR3 amino acids: CASSLGRGQGRNQPQHF. The CDR3 DNA follows: TGTGCCAGCAGCTTAGGCCGGGGACAGGGGCGCAATCAGCCCCAGCATTTT.

The CDR3, as DNA: TGTGCCAGCAGCCAGGGGGCAGGTAATTCACCCCTCCACTTT. Amino acid sequence: CASSQGAGNSPLHF. V is TRBV5-4 and J is TRBJ1-6; 8 nucleotides match TRBD1. This CDR3 region has 14 residues. V dropped 4 bases and J dropped 6; count of bases not matched to a gene: 3. Germline-derived CDR1 and CDR2 are SGHNT and YYREEE (reference sequence).

The table lists this clonotype with a few counts. The V call is TRBV5-4, the J call TRBJ2-3; 9 bases line up with TRBD2. CDR3 length equals 14 residues. Per germline, CDR1 SGHNT and CDR2 YYREEE (reference sequence). The V gene end was trimmed by 4 bases and the J gene end by 2 bases; junction bases not matched to a gene: 2. CDR3 amino acids: CASSAGGNTDTQYF. The CDR3, as DNA: TGTGCCAGCAGCGCGGGGGGGAACACAGATACGCAGTATTTT.

The chain joins TRBV30 to TRBJ2-7; D unresolved. The V and J ends lost 5 bases and 1 base respectively, with 9 bases between them. Germline CDR1 and CDR2: GTSNPN and SVGIG (reference sequence). The CDR3 spans 12 residues. DNA for the CDR3: TGTGCCTGGGGGGATGAGTCCTACGAGCAGTACTTC. Its protein product is CAWGDESYEQYF.

The chain carries TRBV7-2 and TRBJ1-1, with D perhaps TRBD1 (6 bases). The CDR3 extends over 13 amino acids. Trimming cost V 2 bases and J 4 bases, with 8 bases left between them. Per germline, CDR1 SGHTA and CDR2 FQGNSA. The CDR3 loop reads CASSLQGFTEAFF. The DNA for the CDR3 is TGTGCCAGCAGCTTACAGGGGTTCACTGAAGCTTTCTTT.

The V gene is TRBV12-3 or TRBV12-4, the J gene TRBJ2-7; D remains unclear. CDR3 length: 14 amino acids. Trimming pared 8 bases from V and 0 bases from J, leaving 14 bases between. CDR3: CASCSRSLSYEQYF. CDR3 nucleotides: TGTGCCAGCTGCAGCAGGTCTCTCTCCTACGAGCAGTACTTC.

This clonotype was counted only a few times. The chain carries TRBV6-6 and TRBJ2-7, with TRBD2 as a possible D gene (6 bases). The CDR3 has 15 residues. Trimming removed 5 bases at V and 1 base at J, with 15 bases between. Germline V gene sequence: CDR1 MNHNY, CDR2 SVGAGI (reference sequence). The CDR3 DNA follows: TGTGCCAGCAGTCCCGGGAGTACCCATTCCTACGAGCAGTACTTC. Protein product: CASSPGSTHSYEQYF.

The rearrangement uses TRBV6-6 and TRBJ2-7, with 8 positions matching TRBD1. CDR1 MNHNY and CDR2 SVGAGI come from the germline V gene (reference sequence). CDR3 length: 16 amino acids. With 5 bases clipped from V and 4 bases from J, the junction kept 13 bases outside the gene matches. CDR3 in amino acids: CASSRDQGAVGYEQYF. CDR3 coding DNA: TGTGCCAGCAGTCGGGACCAGGGGGCCGTAGGGTACGAGCAGTACTTC.

The chain is built from TRBV7-2 and TRBJ1-1, with D possibly being TRBD1 (5 bases). Germline values: CDR1 SGHTA, CDR2 FQGNSA. V gave up 5 bases and J gave up 1 base, with 14 bases separating them. CDR3 size: 15 residues. The CDR3 DNA reads TGTGCCAGCAGCCCCGCGGGGACCAGGAACACTGAAGCTTTCTTT. This translates into CASSPAGTRNTEAFF. The full variable domain, completed using reference TRBV7-2 and TRBJ1-1, is GAGVSQSPSNKVTEKGKDVELRCDPISGHTALYWYRQSLGQGLEFLIYFQGNSAPDKSGLPSDRFSAERTGGSVSTLTIQRTQQEDSAVYLCASSPAGTRNTEAFFGQGTRLTVV.

This clonotype was observed many times. The chain couples TRBV5-1 to TRBJ2-2; a weak D match, TRBD1 (5 bases). There are 13 residues in the CDR3. Germline lookup yields CDR1 SGHRS and CDR2 YFSETQ. V was trimmed by 4 bases and J by 8 bases, leaving 12 bases between them. For the CDR3, the DNA is TGCGCCAGCAGCCTCAGGGATTTGGGGGAGCTGTTTTTT. It specifies CASSLRDLGELFF.